Reported below is one T cell receptor beta chain. These data belong to a study of blood T cell repertoires in COVID-19. Study details: Spain, Italy and the United States supplied samples that represented acute and convalescent COVID-19. PBMCs, B-cell-depleted T cells, or T cells were the source of the cDNA or gDNA that made up the material.

In germline, CDR1 is KGHSH, CDR2 LQKENI. V lost 2 bases and J 0 bases, leaving 14 bases between the germline ends. The CDR3 is 18 amino acids. How the authors handled the data: Counts of nucleated cells, estimated from reference gene primer amplification, were obtained. Clones were sequenced by immunoSEQ multiplex PCR, and TCRdb holds only the in-frame ones, with some missing. The V and J calls and the clone size are those of that table, but D and trimming were determined from the DNA. The sample has roughly 190,000 clones, more than 60% seen once. The chain combines TRBV18 with TRBJ2-6; weak D call: TRBD1 (6 bases). This clonotype originated in a woman aged 45-65 years with acute or convalescent COVID-19. The sequencing input was peripheral blood. The CDR3 protein is CASSPGVTGPSGANVLTF. The CDR3 DNA is TGTGCCAGCTCACCAGGGGTGACAGGCCCCTCTGGGGCCAACGTCCTGACTTTC.